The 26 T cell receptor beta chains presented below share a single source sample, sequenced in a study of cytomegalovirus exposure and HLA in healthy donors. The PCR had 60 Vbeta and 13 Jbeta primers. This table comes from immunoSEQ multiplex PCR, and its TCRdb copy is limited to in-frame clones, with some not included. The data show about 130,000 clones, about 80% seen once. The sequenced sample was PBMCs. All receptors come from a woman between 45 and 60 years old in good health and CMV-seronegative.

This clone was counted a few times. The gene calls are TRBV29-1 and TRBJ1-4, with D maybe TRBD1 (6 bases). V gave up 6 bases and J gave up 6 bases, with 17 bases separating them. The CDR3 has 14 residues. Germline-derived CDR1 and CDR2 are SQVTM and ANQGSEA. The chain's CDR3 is CSVGDRPLDEKLFF. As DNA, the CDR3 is TGCAGCGTAGGTGACAGGCCATTAGATGAAAAACTGTTTTTT.

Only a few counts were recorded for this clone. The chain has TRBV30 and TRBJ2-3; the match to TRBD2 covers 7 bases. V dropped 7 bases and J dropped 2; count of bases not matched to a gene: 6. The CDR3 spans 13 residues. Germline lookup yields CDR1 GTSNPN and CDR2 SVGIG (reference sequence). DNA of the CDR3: TGTGCCTCGGGGGGATATAACACAGATACGCAGTATTTT. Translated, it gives CASGGYNTDTQYF.

CDR3 DNA: TGTGCCAGCAGTTACCTAGGAAACACGGAAAAACTGTTTTTT. Translated: CASSYLGNTEKLFF. V and J are TRBV6-6 and TRBJ1-4, with unresolved D. The germline V gene encodes CDR1 MNHNY and CDR2 SVGAGI (reference sequence). The CDR3 length is 14 residues. Trimming pared 2 bases from V and 8 bases from J, leaving 12 bases between.

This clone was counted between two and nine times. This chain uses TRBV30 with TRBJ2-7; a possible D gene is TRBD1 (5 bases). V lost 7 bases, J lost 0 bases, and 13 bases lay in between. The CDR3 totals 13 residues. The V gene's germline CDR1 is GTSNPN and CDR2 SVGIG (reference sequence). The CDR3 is CAYTGTSSYEQYF. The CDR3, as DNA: TGTGCCTATACAGGTACCAGCTCCTACGAGCAGTACTTC.

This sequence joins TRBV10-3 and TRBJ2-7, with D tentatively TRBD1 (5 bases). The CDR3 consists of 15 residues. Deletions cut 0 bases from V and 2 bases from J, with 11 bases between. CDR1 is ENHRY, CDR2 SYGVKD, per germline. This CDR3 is CAISESGQPTYEQYF. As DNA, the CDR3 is TGTGCCATCAGTGAGTCGGGGCAGCCGACCTACGAGCAGTACTTC.

Written as DNA, the CDR3 is TGTGCCAGCAGCTTAGCGGAGGGACGGACTGAAGCTTTCTTT. Its protein is CASSLAEGRTEAFF. The chain has TRBV7-9 and TRBJ1-1; possibly TRBD1 for D (5 bases). Between the trimmed V and J ends, which lost 0 bases and 5 bases, there was a span of 10 bases. The CDR3 length is 14 residues. Germline V gene sequence: CDR1 SEHNR, CDR2 FQNEAQ (reference sequence).

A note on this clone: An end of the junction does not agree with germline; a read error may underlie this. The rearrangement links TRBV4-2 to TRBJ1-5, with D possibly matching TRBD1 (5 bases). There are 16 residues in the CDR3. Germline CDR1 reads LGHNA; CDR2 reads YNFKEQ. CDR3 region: CASSQAVPGNVQPQNF. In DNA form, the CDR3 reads TGTGCCAGCAGCCAAGCGGTACCAGGGAATGTGCAGCCCCAGAATTTT.

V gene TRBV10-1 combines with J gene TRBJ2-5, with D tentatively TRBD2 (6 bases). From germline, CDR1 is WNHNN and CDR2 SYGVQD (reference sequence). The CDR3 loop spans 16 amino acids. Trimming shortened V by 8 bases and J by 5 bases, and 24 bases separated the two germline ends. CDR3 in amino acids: CASVVSTSRGKETQYF. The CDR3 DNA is TGCGCCAGCGTTGTTAGCACTAGCCGGGGAAAGGAGACCCAGTACTTC.

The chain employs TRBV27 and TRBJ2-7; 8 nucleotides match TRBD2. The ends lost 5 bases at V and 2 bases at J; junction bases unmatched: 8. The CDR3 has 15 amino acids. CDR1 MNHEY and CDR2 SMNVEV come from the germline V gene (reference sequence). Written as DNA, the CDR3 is TGTGCCAGCAGTCCCCCACCGGGGGGGACCTACGAGCAGTACTTC. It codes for CASSPPPGGTYEQYF.

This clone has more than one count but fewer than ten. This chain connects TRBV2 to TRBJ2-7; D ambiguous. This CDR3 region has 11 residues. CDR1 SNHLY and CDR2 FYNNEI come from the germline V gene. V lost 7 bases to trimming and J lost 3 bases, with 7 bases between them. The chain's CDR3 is CASKQNYEQYV. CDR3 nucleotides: TGTGCCAGCAAACAAAACTACGAGCAGTACGTC.

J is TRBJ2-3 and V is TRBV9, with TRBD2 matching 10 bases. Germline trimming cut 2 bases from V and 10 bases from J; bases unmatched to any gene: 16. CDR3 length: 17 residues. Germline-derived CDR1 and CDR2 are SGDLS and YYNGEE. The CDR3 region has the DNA TGTGCCAGCAGCGTTATTAGTAGTGGTGCTAGCGGGAGCGCGCAGTATTTT. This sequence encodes CASSVISSGASGSAQYF.

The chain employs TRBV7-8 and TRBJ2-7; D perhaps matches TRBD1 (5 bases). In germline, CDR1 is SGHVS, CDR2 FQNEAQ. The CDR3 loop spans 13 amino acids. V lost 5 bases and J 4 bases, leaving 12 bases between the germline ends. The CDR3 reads CASSSREAYEQYF. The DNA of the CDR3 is TGTGCCAGCAGCAGCAGGGAAGCGTACGAGCAGTACTTC.

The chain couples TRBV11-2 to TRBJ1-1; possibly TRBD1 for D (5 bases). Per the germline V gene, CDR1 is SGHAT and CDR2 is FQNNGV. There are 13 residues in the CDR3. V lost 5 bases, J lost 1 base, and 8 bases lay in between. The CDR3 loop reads CASSIGQNTEAFF. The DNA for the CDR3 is TGTGCCAGCAGCATTGGACAGAACACTGAAGCTTTCTTT.

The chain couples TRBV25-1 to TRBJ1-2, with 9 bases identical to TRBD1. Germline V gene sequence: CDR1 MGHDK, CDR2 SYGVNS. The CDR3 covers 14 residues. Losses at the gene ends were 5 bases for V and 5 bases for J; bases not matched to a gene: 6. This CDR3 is CASSMGQGAYGYTF. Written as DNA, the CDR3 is TGTGCCAGCAGTATGGGACAGGGAGCTTATGGCTACACCTTC.

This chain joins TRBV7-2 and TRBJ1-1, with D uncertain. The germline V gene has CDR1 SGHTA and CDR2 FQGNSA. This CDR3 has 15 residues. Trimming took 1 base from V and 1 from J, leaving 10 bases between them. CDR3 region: CASSLDPGGNTEAFF. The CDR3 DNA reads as TGTGCCAGCAGCTTAGATCCGGGTGGGAACACTGAAGCTTTCTTT.

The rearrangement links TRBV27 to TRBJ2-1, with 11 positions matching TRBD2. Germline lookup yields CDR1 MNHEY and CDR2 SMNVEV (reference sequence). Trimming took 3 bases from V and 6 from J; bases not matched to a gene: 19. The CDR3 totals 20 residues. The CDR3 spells CASSFGSGRALSPNLNEQFF. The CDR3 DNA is TGTGCCAGCAGTTTCGGTAGCGGGAGGGCCCTGAGTCCCAATCTCAATGAGCAGTTCTTC.

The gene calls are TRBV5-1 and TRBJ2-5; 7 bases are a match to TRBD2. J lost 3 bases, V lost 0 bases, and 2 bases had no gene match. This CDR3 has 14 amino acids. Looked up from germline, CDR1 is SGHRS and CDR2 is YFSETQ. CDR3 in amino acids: CASSLVAGEETQYF. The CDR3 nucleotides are TGCGCCAGCAGCTTGGTGGCGGGAGAAGAGACCCAGTACTTC.

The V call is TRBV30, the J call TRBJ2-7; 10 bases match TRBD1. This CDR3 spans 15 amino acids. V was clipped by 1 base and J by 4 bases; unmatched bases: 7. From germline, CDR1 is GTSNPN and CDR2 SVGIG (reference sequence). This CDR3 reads CAWSARDRGRYEQYF. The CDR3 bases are TGTGCCTGGAGTGCCCGGGACAGGGGACGGTACGAGCAGTACTTC.

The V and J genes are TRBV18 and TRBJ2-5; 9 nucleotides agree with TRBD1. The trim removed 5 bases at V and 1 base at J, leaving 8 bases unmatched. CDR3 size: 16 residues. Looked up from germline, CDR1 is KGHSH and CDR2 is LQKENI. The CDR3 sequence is CASSATTGGRQETQYF. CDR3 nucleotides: TGTGCCAGCTCAGCTACGACAGGGGGGCGCCAAGAGACCCAGTACTTC.

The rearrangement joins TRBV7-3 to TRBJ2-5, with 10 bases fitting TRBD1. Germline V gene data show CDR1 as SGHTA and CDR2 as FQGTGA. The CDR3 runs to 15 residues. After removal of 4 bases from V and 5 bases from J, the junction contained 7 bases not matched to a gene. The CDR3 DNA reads TGTGCCAGCAGCTCGAAACCGGGACAGGGGGAGACCCAGTACTTC. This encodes CASSSKPGQGETQYF. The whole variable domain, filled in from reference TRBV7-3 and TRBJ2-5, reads GAGVSQTPSNKVTEKGKYVELRCDPISGHTALYWYRQSLGQGPEFLIYFQGTGAADDSGLPNDRFFAVRPEGSVSTLKIQRTERGDSAVYLCASSSKPGQGETQYFGPGTRLLVL.

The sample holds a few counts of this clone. Here the CDR3 reads CASSTHRGRGDEKLFF. The CDR3 DNA follows: TGTGCCAGTAGTACCCACCGAGGGAGGGGGGATGAAAAACTGTTTTTT. J is TRBJ1-4 and V is TRBV19; tentatively, D is TRBD1 (6 bases). Germline assignment: CDR1 LNHDA and CDR2 SQIVND (reference sequence). The CDR3 runs 16 residues. Trimming pared 4 bases from V and 6 bases from J, leaving 18 bases between.

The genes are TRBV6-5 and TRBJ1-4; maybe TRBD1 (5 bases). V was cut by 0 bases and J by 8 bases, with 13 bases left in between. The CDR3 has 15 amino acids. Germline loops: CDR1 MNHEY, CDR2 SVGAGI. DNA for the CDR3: TGTGCCAGCAGTTACTCGAACAGGCGGGGGGAAAAACTGTTTTTT. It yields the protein CASSYSNRRGEKLFF.

The CDR3 bases are TGTGCCAGCAATCCAGATCCGGGAGGGAACAATGAGCAGTTCTTC. This sequence encodes CASNPDPGGNNEQFF. The chain has TRBV28 and TRBJ2-1, with 8 bases matching TRBD2. The CDR3 length is 15 residues. The germline V gene has CDR1 MDHEN and CDR2 SYDVKM. V dropped 7 bases and J dropped 5; count of bases not matched to a gene: 10.

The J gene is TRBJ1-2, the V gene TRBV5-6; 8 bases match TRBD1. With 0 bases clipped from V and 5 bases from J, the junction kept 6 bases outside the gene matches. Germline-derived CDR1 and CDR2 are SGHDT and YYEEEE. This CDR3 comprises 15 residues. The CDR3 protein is CASSLAGQGGYGYTF. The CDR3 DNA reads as TGTGCCAGCAGCTTGGCCGGACAGGGAGGGTATGGCTACACCTTC.

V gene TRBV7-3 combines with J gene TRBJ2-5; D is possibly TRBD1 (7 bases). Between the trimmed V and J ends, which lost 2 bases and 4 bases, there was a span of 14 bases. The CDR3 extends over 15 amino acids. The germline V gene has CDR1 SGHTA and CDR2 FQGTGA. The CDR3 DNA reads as TGTGCCAGCAGCTTAGTCGGAGGGGGCGGAGAGACCCAGTACTTC. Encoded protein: CASSLVGGGGETQYF.

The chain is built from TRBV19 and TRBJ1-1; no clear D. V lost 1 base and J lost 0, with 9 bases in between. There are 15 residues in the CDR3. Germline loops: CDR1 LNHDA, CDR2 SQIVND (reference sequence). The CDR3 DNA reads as TGTGCCAGTAGTATAGCACAAGCGGTGAACACTGAAGCTTTCTTT. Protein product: CASSIAQAVNTEAFF.